This record looks at one T cell receptor beta chain sequence and its context. TCRdb reanalyzed the 5' RACE reads and collapses them to one entry per CDR3 protein, without DNA. Recorded here are around 150,000 distinct CDR3 sequences; the top ten clones represent about 2.7%. This record comes from a study of monozygotic twins with inflammatory bowel disease. The CDR3 length is 12 residues. The material sequenced was blood. The chain uses TRBV12-3 or TRBV12-4 and TRBJ2-2. This receptor was obtained from a human donor with ulcerative colitis or Crohn's disease, or a healthy co-twin of an affected twin (not recorded which). The CDR3 is CASRLHGGELFF.